Listed here is a single TCR beta chain. The protocol was immunoSEQ multiplex PCR, while the TCRdb copy is restricted to in-frame clones and leaves out a portion. In the table there are tens of thousands of clones, about 90% of which are singletons. These data come from a study of resident and recirculating memory T cells in vitiligo. The germline CDR1 and CDR2 sequences are MNHEY and SMNVEV (reference sequence). The CDR3 totals 15 residues. V was shortened by 5 bases and J by 1 base, with 12 bases between the two germline ends. This TCR was recovered from a male donor with vitiligo. V and J are TRBV27 and TRBJ1-5, with D possibly matching TRBD1 (5 bases). Sequencing used blood. CDR3 sequence: CASSPVGASNQPQHF. The CDR3, as DNA: TGTGCCAGCAGTCCCGTAGGGGCCAGCAATCAGCCCCAGCATTTT.